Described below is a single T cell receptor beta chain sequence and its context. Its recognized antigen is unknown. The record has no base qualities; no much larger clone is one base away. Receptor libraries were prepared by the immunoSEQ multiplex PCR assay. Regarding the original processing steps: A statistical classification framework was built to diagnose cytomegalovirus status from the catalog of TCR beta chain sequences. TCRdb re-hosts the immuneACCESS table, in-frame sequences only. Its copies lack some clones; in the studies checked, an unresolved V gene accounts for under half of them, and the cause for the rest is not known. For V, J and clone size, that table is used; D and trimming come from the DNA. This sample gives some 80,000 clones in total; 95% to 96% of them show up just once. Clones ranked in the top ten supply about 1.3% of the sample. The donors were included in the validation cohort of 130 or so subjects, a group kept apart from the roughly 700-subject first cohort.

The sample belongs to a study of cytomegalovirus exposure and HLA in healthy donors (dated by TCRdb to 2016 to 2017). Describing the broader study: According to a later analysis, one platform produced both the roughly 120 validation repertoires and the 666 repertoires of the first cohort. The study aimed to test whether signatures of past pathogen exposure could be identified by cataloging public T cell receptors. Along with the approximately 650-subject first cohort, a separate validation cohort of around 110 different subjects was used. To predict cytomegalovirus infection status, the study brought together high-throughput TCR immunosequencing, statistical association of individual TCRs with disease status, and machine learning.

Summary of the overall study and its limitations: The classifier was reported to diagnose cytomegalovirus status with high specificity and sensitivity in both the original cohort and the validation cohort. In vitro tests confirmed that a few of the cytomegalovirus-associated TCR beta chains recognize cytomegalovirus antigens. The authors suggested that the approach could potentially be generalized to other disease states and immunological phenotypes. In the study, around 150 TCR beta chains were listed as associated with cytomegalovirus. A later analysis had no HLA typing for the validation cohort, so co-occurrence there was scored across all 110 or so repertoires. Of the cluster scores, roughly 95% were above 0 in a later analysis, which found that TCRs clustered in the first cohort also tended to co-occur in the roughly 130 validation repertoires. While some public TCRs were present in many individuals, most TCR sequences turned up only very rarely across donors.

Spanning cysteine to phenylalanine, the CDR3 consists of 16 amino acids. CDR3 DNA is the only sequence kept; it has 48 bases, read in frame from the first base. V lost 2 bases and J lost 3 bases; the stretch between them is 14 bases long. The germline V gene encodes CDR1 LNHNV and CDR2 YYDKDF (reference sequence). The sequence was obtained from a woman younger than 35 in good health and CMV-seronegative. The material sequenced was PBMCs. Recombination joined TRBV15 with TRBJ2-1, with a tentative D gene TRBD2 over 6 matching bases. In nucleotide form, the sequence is TGTGCCACCAGCAGACCCGGGGGTCGAGGCTACAATGAGCAGTTCTTC. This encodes CATSRPGGRGYNEQFF. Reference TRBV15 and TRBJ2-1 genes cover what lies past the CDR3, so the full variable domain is DAMVIQNPRYQVTQFGKPVTLSCSQTLNHNVMYWYQQKSSQAPKLLFHYYDKDFNNEADTPDNFQSRRPNTSFCFLDIRSPGLGDTAMYLCATSRPGGRGYNEQFFGPGTRLTVL.